The next 30 T cell receptor beta chains were all read from a single sample in a study of blood T cell repertoires in COVID-19 (dated by TCRdb to about 2020). Library preparation used the immunoSEQ multiplex PCR assay. In TCRdb, the immuneACCESS table is reduced to in-frame sequences with V and J assigned. These tables do not hold every clone; where another copy was compared, an unresolved V gene accounts for under half, and the others remain unexplained. The sample contains fewer than 250,000 clones, roughly nine tenths of them found a single time. The biggest ten clones account for around 6.9% of the sample. Sequencing used peripheral blood. These receptors came from a man aged 60 to 75 who had recovered from COVID-19.

The chain uses TRBV24-1 and TRBJ2-3; unclear D gene. Trimming shortened V by 3 bases and J by 1 base, and 7 bases separated the two germline ends. CDR3 size: 14 residues. Germline V CDR1 and CDR2: KGHDR, SFDVKD. CDR3 sequence reads: CATSDPRRTDTQYF. In DNA form, the CDR3 reads TGTGCCACCAGTGATCCGAGGCGCACAGATACGCAGTATTTT.

The chain carries TRBV5-6 and TRBJ2-6; D is unclear. Germline assignment: CDR1 SGHDT and CDR2 YYEEEE. Between the trimmed V and J ends, which lost 0 bases and 0 bases, there was a span of 7 bases. The CDR3 spans 16 residues. CDR3 nucleotides: TGTGCCAGCAGCTTGGAAACAGTCTCTGGGGCCAACGTCCTGACTTTC. It translates to CASSLETVSGANVLTF.

This sequence joins TRBV27 and TRBJ2-3; 13 bases agree with TRBD2. The CDR3 sequence is 18 residues long. Trimming at V came to 6 bases and at J to 1 base, leaving 10 bases not matched to a gene. CDR1 is MNHEY and CDR2 is SMNVEV in the germline V gene (reference sequence). CDR3 DNA: TGTGCCAGCAGAAAACTAGCGGGAGGGCCGGTAGGCACAGATACGCAGTATTTT. Translated, it gives CASRKLAGGPVGTDTQYF.

The chain employs TRBV12-3 or TRBV12-4 and TRBJ2-7; the D gene is possibly TRBD2 (5 bases). V lost 4 bases, J lost 4 bases, and 8 bases lay in between. There are 12 residues in the CDR3. CDR3 nucleotides: TGTGCCAGCAGTTCGACTATTTACGAGCAGTACTTC. It is translated as CASSSTIYEQYF.

Points on this clone: The junction does not match germline at one end; this may be a read error. The rearrangement uses TRBV29-1 and TRBJ2-7; TRBD1 aligns across 7 bases. Germline V lookup: CDR1 SQVTM, CDR2 ANQGSEA. The length of the CDR3 is 12 residues. CDR3: CSVQGPGQIYFF. CDR3 coding DNA: TGCAGCGTCCAAGGGCCGGGACAGATTTACTTCTTC.

The chain combines TRBV6-2 or TRBV6-3 with TRBJ1-3, with a possible D match to TRBD1 (6 bases). Germline CDR1 MNHEY, CDR2 SVGEGT. The CDR3 contains 14 residues. Trimming removed 6 bases from V and 2 bases from J, with 11 bases in between. The CDR3 DNA reads TGTGCCAGCAGCTCCACAGGGACTGGAAACACCATATATTTT. This sequence encodes CASSSTGTGNTIYF.

DNA for the CDR3: TGCGCCAGCAGCTTGGGCGGGGACCCCTACAATGAGCAGTTCTTC. Translation: CASSLGGDPYNEQFF. J is TRBJ2-1 and V is TRBV5-1; tentatively, D is TRBD2 (6 bases). Germline V lookup: CDR1 SGHRS, CDR2 YFSETQ. The length of the CDR3 is 15 residues. V lost 0 bases and J lost 2, with 9 bases in between.

The CDR3 DNA reads as TGTGCCAGCAGCACCGGGATCACAACGGATACGCAGTATTTT. This gives the protein CASSTGITTDTQYF. The chain couples TRBV11-2 to TRBJ2-3; D might be TRBD2 (5 bases). V shed 5 bases and J shed 6 bases, with 15 bases lying between them. Looked up from germline, CDR1 is SGHAT and CDR2 is FQNNGV. CDR3 length equals 14 residues.

This sequence joins TRBV7-6 and TRBJ2-4; 12 positions match TRBD2. Germline CDR1 and CDR2: SGHVS and FNYEAQ. This CDR3 has 17 residues. V shed 4 bases, J shed 8 bases, and the junction held 12 bases outside the gene matches. In DNA form, the CDR3 reads TGTGCCAGCAGCTCACAGACTAGCGGGGGCCTCAGGGACATTCAGTACTTC. Protein sequence: CASSSQTSGGLRDIQYF.

The genes are TRBV19 and TRBJ2-1, with 10 bases fitting TRBD2. V gave up 3 bases and J gave up 4 bases; unmatched junction bases: 9. CDR1 and CDR2 from the germline V gene are LNHDA and SQIVND (reference sequence). This CDR3 is built from 17 residues. CDR3 sequence reads: CASSMSSGGDTYNEQFF. CDR3 nucleotide sequence: TGTGCCAGTAGTATGAGCAGCGGGGGGGACACTTACAATGAGCAGTTCTTC.

CDR3: CASSGVLMPKNIQYF. The DNA of the CDR3 is TGTGCCAGTAGCGGAGTCCTTATGCCTAAAAACATTCAGTACTTC. The chain links TRBV19 to TRBJ2-4; D not certain. Germline CDR1 reads LNHDA; CDR2 reads SQIVND (reference sequence). With 6 bases removed from V and 4 bases from J, the gap between germline ends came to 16 bases. The CDR3 loop spans 15 amino acids.

This chain links TRBV28 with TRBJ1-1; 8 nucleotides align to TRBD1. Trimming removed 5 bases from V and 6 bases from J; junction bases left unmatched: 8. This CDR3 has 14 residues. Germline CDR1 is MDHEN and CDR2 is SYDVKM. CDR3 in amino acids: CASSPGQGVAEAFF. The CDR3 DNA follows: TGTGCCAGCAGTCCTGGACAGGGAGTGGCTGAAGCTTTCTTT.

V is TRBV11-1 and J is TRBJ2-5; 16 nucleotides align to TRBD2. The CDR3 runs to 16 residues. Germline V lookup: CDR1 SGHAT, CDR2 FQDESV (reference sequence). J gave up 3 bases and V 4 bases, and 2 bases lay outside the gene matches. For the CDR3, the DNA is TGTGCCAGCAGCTGGGGACTAGCGGGGGGGGAAGAGACCCAGTACTTC. Residues: CASSWGLAGGEETQYF.

This rearrangement joins TRBV11-3 to TRBJ1-5; 10 bases match TRBD1. The CDR3 is 16 residues long. V was pared by 3 bases and J by 8 bases, with 10 bases of the junction left unmatched. Germline V gene data show CDR1 as SGHNT and CDR2 as YENEEA. In DNA, the CDR3 is TGTGCCAGCAGCTTCCCGGGACAGGGGCGTTTGGAGCCCCAGCATTTT. Amino acids: CASSFPGQGRLEPQHF. The full variable domain, its missing parts supplied by reference TRBV11-3 and TRBJ1-5, is EAGVVQSPRYKIIEKKQPVAFWCNPISGHNTLYWYLQNLGQGPELLIRYENEEAVDDSQLPKDRFSAERLKGVDSTLKIQPAELGDSAVYLCASSFPGQGRLEPQHFGDGTRLSIL.

V is TRBV18 and J is TRBJ1-1; TRBD1 might be the D (5 bases). V shed 4 bases and J shed 4 bases, with 13 bases lying between them. The CDR3 length is 14 residues. Germline lookup yields CDR1 KGHSH and CDR2 LQKENI. The CDR3 nucleotides are TGTGCCAGCTCACGAAATGGGGCCCCCACTGAAGCTTTCTTT. It encodes CASSRNGAPTEAFF.

The gene calls are TRBV11-3 and TRBJ1-3; 10 positions agree with TRBD1. The V gene end was trimmed by 1 base and the J gene end by 2 bases; junction bases not matched to a gene: 8. Germline-derived CDR1 and CDR2 are SGHNT and YENEEA. The CDR3 sequence is 18 residues long. CDR3 DNA: TGTGCCAGCAGCTTAGTAGGATGGGGACAGGGGACTGGAAACACCATATATTTT. Protein sequence: CASSLVGWGQGTGNTIYF. The entire variable domain, with the rest obtained from reference TRBV11-3 and TRBJ1-3, is as follows: EAGVVQSPRYKIIEKKQPVAFWCNPISGHNTLYWYLQNLGQGPELLIRYENEEAVDDSQLPKDRFSAERLKGVDSTLKIQPAELGDSAVYLCASSLVGWGQGTGNTIYFGEGSWLTVV.

The chain employs TRBV5-8 and TRBJ1-6; 7 nucleotides line up with TRBD1. Germline loops: CDR1 SGHTS, CDR2 YDEGEE. The CDR3 spans 17 residues. Unmatched junction bases numbered 11, after V lost 4 bases and J lost 4 bases. The CDR3 region is CASSNGPGQRYNSPLHF. The CDR3 nucleotides are TGTGCCAGCAGCAACGGACCGGGACAGAGATATAATTCACCCCTCCACTTT.

The V gene is TRBV3-1 (or the pseudogene TRBV3-2), the J gene TRBJ1-3; weak D call: TRBD1 (5 bases). V was clipped by 6 bases and J by 2 bases, with 14 bases between them. Looked up from germline, CDR1 is LGHDT and CDR2 is YNNKEL (reference sequence). This CDR3 spans 15 amino acids. CDR3 in amino acids: CASRVQGSPGNTIYF. DNA for the CDR3: TGTGCCAGCAGGGTCCAGGGATCGCCTGGAAACACCATATATTTT.

The chain has TRBV7-2 and TRBJ2-3; 10 nucleotides line up with TRBD2. The CDR3 is 15 amino acids. J lost 0 bases, V lost 5 bases, and 2 bases had no gene match. Germline loops: CDR1 SGHTA, CDR2 FQGNSA. The DNA of the CDR3 is TGTGCCAGCAGCCAGACTAGCGGGAGCACAGATACGCAGTATTTT. Protein: CASSQTSGSTDTQYF.

The chain is built from TRBV11-1 and TRBJ2-7, with TRBD2 identical over 12 bases. The CDR3 spans 14 residues. The V gene's germline CDR1 is SGHAT and CDR2 FQDESV (reference sequence). V gave up 7 bases and J gave up 3 bases; unmatched junction bases: 4. The CDR3 sequence: CASTILAGGYEQYF. The CDR3 DNA reads as TGTGCCAGCACCATACTAGCGGGGGGCTACGAGCAGTACTTC.

V usage is TRBV7-9 and J usage is TRBJ1-6; 10 nucleotides match TRBD1. The germline gives CDR1 SEHNR, CDR2 FQNEAQ (reference sequence). With V trimmed by 1 base and J by 10 bases, 4 bases remained unmatched. This CDR3 is built from 15 residues. For the CDR3, the DNA is TGTGCCAGCAGCTTAGGGACAGGGGGTGGATCACCCCTCCACTTT. It specifies CASSLGTGGGSPLHF.

The chain couples TRBV7-6 to TRBJ2-7; no clear D. Trimming took 2 bases from V and 6 from J, leaving 11 bases between them. This CDR3 is 13 amino acids long. Germline-derived CDR1 and CDR2 are SGHVS and FNYEAQ. CDR3 DNA: TGTGCCAGCAGCTTATTCCTTACTGCCGAGCAGTACTTC. Protein: CASSLFLTAEQYF. The whole variable domain, remainder taken from reference TRBV7-6 and TRBJ2-7, is GAGVSQSPRYKVTKRGQDVALRCDPISGHVSLYWYRQALGQGPEFLTYFNYEAQQDKSGLPNDRFSAERPEGSISTLTIQRTEQRDSAMYRCASSLFLTAEQYFGPGTRLTVT.

This clone was detected only a few times. V and J are TRBV28 and TRBJ1-5; perhaps TRBD1 as D (5 bases). Trimming removed 3 bases from V and 3 bases from J, with 12 bases in between. Germline V lookup: CDR1 MDHEN, CDR2 SYDVKM. The CDR3 is 15 residues long. This chain's CDR3 is CASSFARANNQPQHF. CDR3 coding DNA: TGTGCCAGCAGTTTTGCCAGGGCTAACAATCAGCCCCAGCATTTT.

The count of this clone is one. The chain combines TRBV30 with TRBJ2-7, with 13 bases matching TRBD2. Germline V gene sequence: CDR1 GTSNPN, CDR2 SVGIG (reference sequence). The V gene end was trimmed by 4 bases and the J gene end by 9 bases; junction bases not matched to a gene: 24. The CDR3 has 19 residues. The CDR3 coding sequence is TGTGCCTGGAACTCTGGAGCGGATAGGGGACTAGCGGGACCTCTTGGGCAGTACTTC. Its translation: CAWNSGADRGLAGPLGQYF.

The CDR3 sequence: CASEGGRINGYTF. CDR3 in DNA: TGTGCCTCCGAGGGGGGGCGGATAAATGGCTACACCTTC. This chain joins TRBV6-6 and TRBJ1-2; tentative D call: TRBD1 (6 bases). The V gene's germline CDR1 is MNHNY and CDR2 SVGAGI (reference sequence). V lost 11 bases to trimming and J lost 6 bases, with 19 bases between them. The CDR3 sequence is 13 residues long.

The gene calls are TRBV2 and TRBJ1-2; 8 nucleotides line up with TRBD1. The CDR3 is 14 amino acids. V trimming: 10 bases; J trimming: 2 bases; junction bases outside the gene matches: 9. Germline values: CDR1 SNHLY, CDR2 FYNNEI. The CDR3, as DNA: TGTGCCACCCAGGACAGGGCAGGAAACTATGGCTACACCTTC. The encoded protein is CATQDRAGNYGYTF.

The chain links TRBV2 to TRBJ2-3, with 8 bases identical to TRBD2. This CDR3 contains 14 residues. After removal of 7 bases from V and 0 bases from J, the junction contained 3 bases not matched to a gene. The germline V gene encodes CDR1 SNHLY and CDR2 FYNNEI. CDR3 sequence reads: CASTASGSTDTQYF. The CDR3 DNA reads TGTGCCAGCACAGCTAGCGGGAGCACAGATACGCAGTATTTT.

V usage is TRBV6-5 and J usage is TRBJ1-3; D unclear. V was clipped by 10 bases and J by 0 bases, with 13 bases between them. The CDR3 runs to 14 residues. Germline V gene lookup returns CDR1 MNHEY and CDR2 SVGAGI. CDR3 sequence reads: CATGRAYSGNTIYF. The CDR3 DNA reads as TGTGCCACCGGGAGGGCCTACTCTGGAAACACCATATATTTT.

V and J are TRBV7-3 and TRBJ2-2; D possibly corresponds to TRBD1 (5 bases). Germline V gene data show CDR1 as SGHTA and CDR2 as FQGTGA. This CDR3 spans 14 amino acids. Trimming took off 0 bases at V and 5 bases at J, with 7 bases between the two ends. This chain's CDR3 is CASSLTGDTGELFF. CDR3 in DNA: TGTGCCAGCAGCTTAACAGGGGATACCGGGGAGCTGTTTTTT. Supplemented by reference TRBV7-3 and TRBJ2-2, the full variable domain reads GAGVSQTPSNKVTEKGKYVELRCDPISGHTALYWYRQSLGQGPEFLIYFQGTGAADDSGLPNDRFFAVRPEGSVSTLKIQRTERGDSAVYLCASSLTGDTGELFFGEGSRLTVL.

V usage is TRBV4-2 and J usage is TRBJ2-5; 11 nucleotides align to TRBD2. The CDR3 spans 16 residues. V lost 4 bases, J lost 3 bases, and 7 bases stayed unmatched. Germline CDR1 reads LGHNA; CDR2 reads YNFKEQ. The CDR3 loop reads CASSRGIAGGEETQYF. The CDR3 nucleotides are TGTGCCAGCAGCCGGGGGATAGCGGGAGGGGAAGAGACCCAGTACTTC.